The 23 T cell receptor beta chains below all came from one sample that was sequenced in a study of shared T cell receptors in the human thymus. The data were produced by immunoSEQ multiplex PCR, yet TCRdb's version contains in-frame clones alone and is incomplete. The repertoire has hundreds of thousands of clones, around 87% of them found once; the top ten carry about 0.0094%. The same data also went into a second study, on human thymus T cells.

The specimen sequenced was thymocytes. Receptor source: a boy younger than two with a congenital heart defect.

The sample holds one count of this clone. The V gene is TRBV6-1, the J gene TRBJ2-7, with 7 bases lining up with TRBD1. The CDR3 spans 16 residues. Germline V CDR1 and CDR2: MNHNS, SASEGT. J lost 4 bases, V lost 4 bases, and 13 bases had no gene match. As DNA, the CDR3 is TGTGCCAGCAGTGCCCACAAGGGACAGCCCCCGTACGAGCAGTACTTC. As protein: CASSAHKGQPPYEQYF.

This clone was counted only a few times. J is TRBJ1-2 and V is TRBV4-3; D is ambiguous. Germline CDR1 reads LGHNA; CDR2 reads YSLEER. V was pared by 2 bases and J by 2 bases, with 18 bases between. This CDR3 is 17 amino acids long. CDR3 sequence (DNA): TGCGCCAGCAGCCAAAATTCCAGAGACCGACTAAACTATGGCTACACCTTC. As protein: CASSQNSRDRLNYGYTF.

This rearrangement joins TRBV27 to TRBJ2-1; perhaps TRBD2 as D (6 bases). Trimming stripped 7 bases from V and 9 bases from J, with 28 bases between. This CDR3 is built from 17 residues. Germline-derived CDR1 and CDR2 are MNHEY and SMNVEV (reference sequence). Written as DNA, the CDR3 is TGTGCCAGCACCCTATTGGGACCGGGGATAGCGGTGGGTGAGCAGTTCTTC. Encoded protein: CASTLLGPGIAVGEQFF.

This rearrangement joins TRBV19 to TRBJ2-2, with D hard to call. Trimming cost V 6 bases and J 5 bases, with 7 bases left between them. The length of the CDR3 is 12 residues. The germline gives CDR1 LNHDA, CDR2 SQIVND (reference sequence). The CDR3 loop is CASSPGTGELFF. The CDR3 nucleotides are TGTGCCAGTAGCCCAGGAACCGGGGAGCTGTTTTTT.

The chain is built from TRBV5-5 and TRBJ1-2, with no clear D. Per germline, CDR1 SGHKS and CDR2 YYEKEE (reference sequence). This CDR3 is built from 15 residues. V was cut by 3 bases and J by 5 bases, with 17 bases left in between. CDR3 nucleotide sequence: TGTGCCAGCAGCTGGATTCCAGGAGGCGGGTATGGCTACACCTTC. Protein: CASSWIPGGGYGYTF. The full variable domain, in which reference TRBV5-5 and TRBJ1-2 provide the parts outside the CDR3, is DAGVTQSPTHLIKTRGQQVTLRCSPISGHKSVSWYQQVLGQGPQFIFQYYEKEERGRGNFPDRFSARQFPNYSSELNVNALLLGDSALYLCASSWIPGGGYGYTFGSGTRLTVV.

This chain uses TRBV28 with TRBJ2-7; D gene ambiguous. Germline V gene sequence: CDR1 MDHEN, CDR2 SYDVKM. The CDR3 runs to 14 residues. The V and J ends lost 5 bases and 3 bases respectively, with 14 bases between them. CDR3 loop: CASSDHSSFYEQYF. The CDR3 bases are TGTGCCAGCAGTGACCACAGTTCCTTCTACGAGCAGTACTTC.

This chain joins TRBV30 and TRBJ2-1, with D perhaps TRBD2 (6 bases). The V gene's germline CDR1 is GTSNPN and CDR2 SVGIG (reference sequence). The CDR3 covers 10 residues. With 8 bases removed from V and 9 bases from J, the gap between germline ends came to 11 bases. Here the CDR3 reads CALVEGEQFF. The CDR3 bases are TGTGCCCTAGTGGAGGGTGAGCAGTTCTTC.

V usage is TRBV18 and J usage is TRBJ2-7; 7 positions agree with TRBD1. CDR1 KGHSH and CDR2 LQKENI come from the germline V gene. The CDR3 has 15 amino acids. V shed 0 bases and J 2 bases; nucleotides not matched to a gene: 4. The CDR3 DNA follows: TGTGCCAGCTCACCACCCAACAGGGGCCCCTACGAGCAGTACTTC. Its translation: CASSPPNRGPYEQYF.

The chain employs TRBV6-1 and TRBJ2-3; 9 bases are shared with TRBD2. The germline gives CDR1 MNHNS, CDR2 SASEGT. The J segment lost 9 bases and the V segment lost 4 bases, leaving 14 bases of the junction unmatched. This CDR3 has 16 amino acids. CDR3 nucleotide sequence: TGTGCCAGCAGTGTAATGGGCGGGAGGGCCTCACGAACGCAGTATTTT. Encoded protein: CASSVMGGRASRTQYF.

This chain connects TRBV4-1 to TRBJ2-4; possibly TRBD1 for D (5 bases). This CDR3 is 16 amino acids long. The V end lost 4 bases, the J end lost 5 bases, and 18 bases lay between the germline ends. Germline CDR1 MGHRA, CDR2 YSYEKL. The CDR3 bases are TGCGCCAGCAGCCCCCTTAGGGGCACAGACGAAAACATTCAGTACTTC. Encoded protein: CASSPLRGTDENIQYF.

V is TRBV28 and J is TRBJ2-7, with 7 bases identical to TRBD1. The CDR3 extends over 17 amino acids. The germline V gene encodes CDR1 MDHEN and CDR2 SYDVKM. Trimming took 6 bases from V and 2 from J; bases not matched to a gene: 16. CDR3 nucleotides: TGTGCCAGCAGCCCTGGGATCCCTCGGGACAGAACCTACGAGCAGTACTTC. The encoded protein is CASSPGIPRDRTYEQYF.

The rearrangement uses TRBV7-8 and TRBJ2-5, with TRBD2 matching 7 bases. Trimming took 1 base from V and 1 from J; bases not matched to a gene: 6. The CDR3 runs 16 residues. The germline gives CDR1 SGHVS, CDR2 FQNEAQ. The CDR3 loop is CASSLVRLAVQETQYF. CDR3 sequence (DNA): TGTGCCAGCAGCTTAGTCCGTCTAGCGGTCCAAGAGACCCAGTACTTC.

This clone was recorded only once. The chain recombines TRBV27 with TRBJ1-3, with D perhaps matching TRBD1 (6 bases). Germline V gives CDR1 MNHEY, CDR2 SMNVEV (reference sequence). The ends were cut back, 6 bases at V and 1 base at J, with 19 bases in the middle. This CDR3 spans 17 amino acids. The CDR3 loop reads CASSPTDRSTSGNTIYF. The CDR3 DNA is TGTGCCAGCAGCCCAACCGACAGGTCGACTTCTGGAAACACCATATATTTT.

The chain is built from TRBV11-2 and TRBJ1-1; 9 positions match TRBD1. The CDR3 runs to 14 residues. In germline, CDR1 is SGHAT, CDR2 FQNNGV. V trimming: 5 bases; J trimming: 8 bases; junction bases outside the gene matches: 9. This CDR3 reads CASSARDRVSEAFF. For the CDR3, the DNA is TGTGCCAGCAGCGCCCGGGACAGGGTTAGCGAAGCTTTCTTT.

The chain has TRBV28 and TRBJ1-1; D might be TRBD1 (5 bases). The CDR3 loop spans 15 amino acids. Trimming removed 4 bases at V and 3 bases at J, with 15 bases between. Per germline, CDR1 MDHEN and CDR2 SYDVKM. Here the CDR3 reads CASSSRGRGDTEAFF. In DNA, the CDR3 is TGTGCCAGCAGTTCTCGAGGACGGGGGGACACTGAAGCTTTCTTT. The full variable domain, rest sourced from reference TRBV28 and TRBJ1-1, is DVKVTQSSRYLVKRTGEKVFLECVQDMDHENMFWYRQDPGLGLRLIYFSYDVKMKEKGDIPEGYSVSREKKERFSLILESASTNQTSMYLCASSSRGRGDTEAFFGQGTRLTVV.

The rearrangement joins TRBV27 to TRBJ1-1; D remains ambiguous. Trimming left V 2 bases short and J 4 bases short, with 17 bases between. CDR3 length: 16 residues. Germline V CDR1 and CDR2: MNHEY, SMNVEV (reference sequence). The CDR3 protein is CASSLLPPGGSTEAFF. DNA of the CDR3: TGTGCCAGCAGTTTACTACCGCCCGGCGGTAGCACTGAAGCTTTCTTT.

The chain joins TRBV6-5 to TRBJ1-2; 9 bases agree with TRBD1. V lost 6 bases, J lost 5 bases, and 7 bases stayed unmatched. The CDR3 runs to 14 residues. Germline lookup yields CDR1 MNHEY and CDR2 SVGAGI. The CDR3 sequence: CASSRGTGTYGYTF. The CDR3 DNA follows: TGTGCCAGCAGCCGAGGGACAGGGACATATGGCTACACCTTC.

This clone appeared once. The chain recombines TRBV7-9 with TRBJ2-7; D possibly corresponds to TRBD2 (5 bases). V lost 1 base and J lost 2, with 12 bases in between. Looked up from germline, CDR1 is SEHNR and CDR2 is FQNEAQ (reference sequence). This CDR3 comprises 15 residues. The CDR3 protein is CASSLGCGYPYEQYF. The CDR3 nucleotides are TGTGCCAGCAGCTTAGGCTGCGGGTACCCCTACGAGCAGTACTTC.

This chain links TRBV5-1 with TRBJ2-7, with TRBD2 matching 9 bases. V trimming: 4 bases; J trimming: 6 bases; junction bases outside the gene matches: 5. The CDR3 loop spans 13 amino acids. The germline V gene has CDR1 SGHRS and CDR2 YFSETQ. CDR3 bases: TGCGCCAGCAGCCAGGGACTAGCTGGCGAGCAGTACTTC. Its protein product is CASSQGLAGEQYF.

The chain employs TRBV11-1 and TRBJ2-7; perhaps TRBD2 as D (8 bases). Deletions cut 5 bases from V and 1 base from J, with 15 bases between. Germline CDR1 reads SGHAT; CDR2 reads FQDESV (reference sequence). The CDR3 covers 15 residues. CDR3 DNA sequence: TGTGCCAGCAGCACCCGGGAGGGGGCTTCCTACGAGCAGTACTTC. This translates into CASSTREGASYEQYF.

This CDR3 is CASSLAGQPYSPLHF. CDR3 nucleotides: TGTGCCAGCAGCTTAGCGGGACAGCCTTATTCACCCCTCCACTTT. The rearrangement joins TRBV11-2 to TRBJ1-6; 7 bases are shared with TRBD1. Per germline, CDR1 SGHAT and CDR2 FQNNGV. V was pared by 1 base and J by 8 bases, with 5 bases of the junction left unmatched. The CDR3 loop spans 15 amino acids. The full variable domain, rest sourced from reference TRBV11-2 and TRBJ1-6, is EAGVAQSPRYKIIEKRQSVAFWCNPISGHATLYWYQQILGQGPKLLIQFQNNGVVDDSQLPKDRFSAERLKGVDSTLKIQPAKLEDSAVYLCASSLAGQPYSPLHFGNGTRLTVT.

This chain links TRBV5-4 with TRBJ1-1; D call uncertain. CDR1 is SGHNT, CDR2 YYREEE, per germline (reference sequence). V was cut by 3 bases and J by 0 bases, with 12 bases left in between. CDR3 length: 15 amino acids. In DNA, the CDR3 is TGTGCCAGCAGCTCCCGGTCGCCTATGAACACTGAAGCTTTCTTT. The encoded protein is CASSSRSPMNTEAFF.

The chain employs TRBV10-2 and TRBJ2-7; no definite D call. Trimming removed 5 bases at V and 5 bases at J, with 10 bases between. This CDR3 spans 12 amino acids. CDR1 and CDR2 (germline): WSHSY, SAAADI. For the CDR3, the DNA is TGCGCCAGCAGTACTTTAGTTCACGAGCAGTACTTC. The encoded protein is CASSTLVHEQYF.